This section outlines one T cell receptor (beta chain) sequence together with its context. As yet, its antigen is unknown. These data originate in a study of T cells after yellow fever vaccination. Points from the study as a whole: FACS-sorted repertoires could harbor abundant contaminating bulk-population clonotypes.

UMIs were added to TCR cDNA along with a universal primer site when it was made by 5'RACE template switching. TCRdb re-analysed the 5' RACE reads in MiXCR, keeping a single row per CDR3 protein. The sample carries under 300,000 distinct CDR3 sequences, under 15% recorded once. This CDR3 region has 14 residues. V lost 6 bases and J 0 bases, leaving 8 bases between the germline ends. The rearrangement links TRBV12-3 or TRBV12-4 to TRBJ2-2, with a weak D call TRBD1 (5 bases). The sequence was obtained from a man younger than 40 who received the YFV17D yellow fever vaccine. This material consisted of CD4+ T cells sorted from PBMCs, taken 45 days after the yellow fever booster vaccination. The CDR3 DNA is TGTGCCAGCAGAAAGACAGCGAACACCGGGGAGCTGTTTTTT. The encoded protein is CASRKTANTGELFF.